The source of this TCR beta chain is a study of T-cell memory formation after mild COVID-19 (dated by TCRdb to about 2021). Describing the broader study: Most TCR sequence clusters were specific to one of the two donors. Two young, previously healthy adult volunteers made up the cohort, one male and one female. Longitudinal TCRalpha and TCRbeta repertoire sequencing tracked T-cell clones expanding and contracting after mild COVID-19 in two donors. What the study reported, not specific to this receptor: The second-wave clones that peaked on day 37 were not confirmed to be SARS-CoV-2 specific. Some responding clones were found in pre-infection memory, which suggests that pre-existing cross-reactive memory T cells took part in the SARS-CoV-2 response. Contracting CD4+ clones were found mainly in CM and EM memory subsets, while CD8+ clones were enriched in EMRA. Only two mild cases were covered by the study, and larger cohorts that include severe cases with pre-infection samples were considered necessary. From day 15 to 85, contracting clones showed balanced CD4/CD8 phenotypes, whereas a second wave of clones that expanded from day 15 to 37 leaned towards CD4+.

As encoded in the germline V gene, CDR1 is SGHTA while CDR2 is FQGNSA. The CDR3 measures 13 amino acids from cysteine to phenylalanine. Just the 39-base CDR3 DNA is kept, in frame starting at base 1. V is cut by 1 base and J by 5 bases, and the space between the germline ends is 6 bases. This clonotype has just a few counts. No antigen is known for it. The record has no base qualities; no much larger clone is one base away. Ficoll-Paque density gradient centrifugation was the method used to isolate PBMCs. TCRdb shows the sequencer as Illumina NovaSeq 6000. TCRalpha and TCRbeta cDNA libraries were built by 5'RACE with constant-segment primers, adding sample barcodes and unique molecular identifiers. RNA was extracted from every sample with Trizol reagent. Library amplification was performed in two PCR steps, and a second sample barcode and Illumina TruSeq adapters were introduced in the second step. Sequencing of libraries was performed on an Illumina NovaSeq with 2 x 150 bp paired-end reads. As for the authors' bioinformatics: With migec v1.2.7, reads were demultiplexed and then collapsed into UMI-guided consensus sequences. Using mixcr v2.1.11, UMI consensuses were aligned to TRA and TRB V and J templates and then assembled into clonotypes. Expanded or contracted clonotypes were those called significant by both edgeR and NoisET, with noise models trained on biological replicates. For edgeR calls, a false discovery rate-adjusted p below 0.01 and a log2 fold-change threshold of 1 were applied. As an exploratory analysis of dynamics, max-normalized trajectories of the 1000 most abundant clonotypes were examined with PCA combined with hierarchical clustering. Separately sequenced CD4+ and CD8+ repertoires were used to assign a CD4 or CD8 phenotype to each responding clone. TCRdb passed the public sequencing reads through fastp at Q25 and MiXCR, retaining productive beta sequences. Rows are unified per CDR3 protein, each entry keeping the most common DNA and genes. The V and J calls and clone size are TCRdb's, not the authors'. This sample gives about 470,000 distinct CDR3 sequences in total; 18% of them show up just once. The top ten clones comprise over 9% of the sample.

The clonotype originates from an adult woman who had mild COVID-19 (a few samples of this study predate the infection). The sample titles of this study are shuffled in the database, so cell type and time point are left out; the donor was told from shared clones. The rearranged segments are TRBV7-2 and TRBJ2-1; the D gene identity is not certain. Material for sequencing was PBMCs or a T cell subset sorted from them (not recorded which). The sequenced DNA is TGTGCCAGCAGCTTAGACTACCACAATGAGCAGTTCTTC. This translates into CASSLDYHNEQFF.